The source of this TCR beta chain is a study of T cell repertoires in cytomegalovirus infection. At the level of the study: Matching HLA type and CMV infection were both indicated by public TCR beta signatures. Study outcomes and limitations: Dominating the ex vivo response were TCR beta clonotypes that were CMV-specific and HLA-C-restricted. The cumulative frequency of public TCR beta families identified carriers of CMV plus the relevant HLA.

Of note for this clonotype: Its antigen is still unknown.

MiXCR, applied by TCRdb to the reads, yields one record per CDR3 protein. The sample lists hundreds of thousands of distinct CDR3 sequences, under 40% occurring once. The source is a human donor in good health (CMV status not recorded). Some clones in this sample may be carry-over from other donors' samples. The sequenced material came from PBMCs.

The CDR3 reads CASSAGHGDYEQYF. DNA for the CDR3: TGCGCCAGCTCTGCGGGACATGGGGACTACGAGCAGTACTTC. The chain has TRBV5-1 and TRBJ2-7; the D gene could be TRBD1 or TRBD2 (6 bases each). The CDR3 consists of 14 residues. CDR1 SGHRS and CDR2 YFSETQ come from the germline V gene. V dropped 7 bases and J dropped 3 bases, with 17 bases sitting between them.